This is a list of T cell receptor beta chains from one sample in a study of T-cell memory formation after mild COVID-19. TCRdb recomputed calls from the 5' RACE reads with MiXCR, one row per CDR3 protein. The data show 500,000 to 550,000 distinct CDR3 sequences, roughly 21% seen once. The sequencing sample was made of PBMCs or a T cell subset sorted from them (not recorded which). These receptors were collected from an adult woman who had mild COVID-19 (a few samples of this study predate the infection). Cell type and time point are not known. CDR3s include the opening cysteine and the closing phenylalanine or tryptophan. A D gene is named only where the DNA matches it firmly. Rows give clone size only sometimes, using once, few, many, or a class for an expanded clone.

size | J | V | D | DNA | CDR3
few | TRBJ1-6 | TRBV23-1 | TRBD1 | TGCGCCAGCAGTCAATACGGACAGGGGGCTGTTGATTCACCCCTCCACTTT | CASSQYGQGAVDSPLHF
NA | TRBJ2-7 | TRBV28 | TRBD2 | TGTGCCAGCAGTACCCAGGGACTAGCGGGGCTCTACGAGCAGTACTTC | CASSTQGLAGLYEQYF
few | TRBJ1-2 | TRBV6-2/TRBV6-3 | NA | TGTGCCAGCAGTTACTCGGGGGCCTATCTCTATGGCTACACCTTC | CASSYSGAYLYGYTF
NA | TRBJ2-7 | TRBV9 | NA | TGTGCCAGCAGCGCACAACCAACGCAGGGGGGTACCTACGAGCAGTACTTC | CASSAQPTQGGTYEQYF
few | TRBJ2-7 | TRBV12-3/TRBV12-4 | NA | TGTGCCAGCAGTTTTGGGGAAGGCAGGGACTACGAGCAGTACTTC | CASSFGEGRDYEQYF
few | TRBJ2-1 | TRBV2 | NA | TGTGCCAGCAGTGGACAGTTAAATGAGCAGTTCTTC | CASSGQLNEQFF
few | TRBJ2-7 | TRBV20-1 | TRBD2 | TGCAGTGCTAGAGATCGGGGACTAGCGGATAGCTCCTACGAGCAGTACTTC | CSARDRGLADSSYEQYF
few | TRBJ2-1 | TRBV5-6 | NA | TGTGCCAGCAGCTTGGTGCCGGGTAGCGCATCCTACAATGAGCAGTTCTTC | CASSLVPGSASYNEQFF
many | TRBJ2-1 | TRBV5-1 | TRBD1 | TGCGCCAGCAGCTTGGAATGGGAACAGGGGGATGAGCAGTTCTTC | CASSLEWEQGDEQFF
NA | TRBJ1-2 | TRBV6-5 | TRBD1 | TGTGCCAGCAGATCCGGGACAGCTTATGGCTACACCTTC | CASRSGTAYGYTF
few | TRBJ1-1 | TRBV12-3/TRBV12-4 | NA | TGTGCCAGCAGTCCTCAAAGGGGGGGCCTCAGGGGAAATACTGAAGCTTTCTTT | CASSPQRGGLRGNTEAFF
few | TRBJ2-2 | TRBV30 | NA | TGTGCCTGGAGTCGGGGGAACACCGGGGAGCTGTTTTTT | CAWSRGNTGELFF
few | TRBJ2-1 | TRBV12-3/TRBV12-4 | NA | TGTGCCAGCAGTTTAGAGGCGGACTCCTACAATGAGCAGTTCTTC | CASSLEADSYNEQFF
many | TRBJ2-1 | TRBV19 | NA | TGTGCCAGTAGCCCCAGGGGGGGACCCATGAATGAGCAGTTCTTC | CASSPRGGPMNEQFF
NA | TRBJ2-5 | TRBV20-1 | NA | TGCAGTGCTAGAGTCCCGCTAGCGAGGTTCGAGACCCAGTACTTC | CSARVPLARFETQYF
NA | TRBJ2-1 | TRBV29-1 | NA | TGCAGCGTTGTCGGGCAGGCCAATGAGCAGTTCTTC | CSVVGQANEQFF
NA | TRBJ1-2 | TRBV7-2 | TRBD1 | TGTGCCAGCAGCCGAGACAGGGCCTATGGCTACACCTTC | CASSRDRAYGYTF
few | TRBJ2-7 | TRBV11-3 | NA | TGTGCCAGCAGGAACCGGTCCTCGCCGTACGAGCAGTACTTC | CASRNRSSPYEQYF
NA | TRBJ2-2 | TRBV4-2 | TRBD1 | TGTGCCAGCAGCCTGACCCAGGGGGTCTTAACCGGGGAGCTGTTTTTT | CASSLTQGVLTGELFF